This T cell receptor beta chain was captured in a study of T cells after yellow fever vaccination. General study points: Detected again after the booster were most primary-vaccination clones, at 95% to 98% CD4 and 88% CD8. Weaker, the secondary response peaked sooner, at day 5 versus 15. Contaminants from the bulk population, in the form of abundant clonotypes, could be found in FACS-sorted repertoires.

Regarding this clonotype: Its target is not known.

Template-switching 5'RACE yielded the TCR cDNA; a universal primer site and UMIs were added in the process. TCRdb analysed the 5' RACE reads with MiXCR anew, one entry per CDR3 protein. The repertoire consists of tens of thousands of distinct CDR3 sequences, with around 7% occurring once and the leading ten covering roughly 35%. The material was CD8+ T cells sorted from PBMCs, obtained approximately 47 days after the first yellow fever vaccination. This sequence originates from a man between 18 and 29 years old who received the YFV17D yellow fever vaccine.

CDR3 in DNA: TGTGCCAGCAGCTTAGGTCTGGGGGCAATTGGCGAGCAGTACTTC. It translates to CASSLGLGAIGEQYF. V gene TRBV7-6 combines with J gene TRBJ2-7; weak D call: TRBD1 (6 bases). Deletions cut 1 base from V and 6 bases from J, with 16 bases between. The length of the CDR3 is 15 residues. CDR1 is SGHVS, CDR2 FNYEAQ, per germline.